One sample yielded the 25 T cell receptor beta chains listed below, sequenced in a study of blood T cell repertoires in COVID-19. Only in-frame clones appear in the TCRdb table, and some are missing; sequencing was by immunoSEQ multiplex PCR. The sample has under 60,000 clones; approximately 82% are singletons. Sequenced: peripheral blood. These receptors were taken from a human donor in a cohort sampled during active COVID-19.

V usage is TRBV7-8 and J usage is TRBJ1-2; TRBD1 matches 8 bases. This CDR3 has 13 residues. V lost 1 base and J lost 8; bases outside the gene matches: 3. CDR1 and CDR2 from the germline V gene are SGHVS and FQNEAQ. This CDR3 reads CASSLGQGIGYTF. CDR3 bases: TGTGCCAGCAGCTTAGGACAGGGGATAGGCTACACCTTC.

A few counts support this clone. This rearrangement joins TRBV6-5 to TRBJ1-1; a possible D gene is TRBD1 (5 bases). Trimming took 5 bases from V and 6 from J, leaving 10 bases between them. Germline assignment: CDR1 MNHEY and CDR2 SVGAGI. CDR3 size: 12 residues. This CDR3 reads CASSNPRAEAFF. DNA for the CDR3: TGTGCCAGCAGTAACCCCAGGGCTGAAGCTTTCTTT.

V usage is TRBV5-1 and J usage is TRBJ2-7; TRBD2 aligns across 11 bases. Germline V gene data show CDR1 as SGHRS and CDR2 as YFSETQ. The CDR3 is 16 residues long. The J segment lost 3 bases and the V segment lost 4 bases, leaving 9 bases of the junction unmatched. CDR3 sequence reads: CASSVSGGASIYEQYF. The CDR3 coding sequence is TGCGCCAGCAGCGTTAGCGGGGGGGCGTCAATCTACGAGCAGTACTTC.

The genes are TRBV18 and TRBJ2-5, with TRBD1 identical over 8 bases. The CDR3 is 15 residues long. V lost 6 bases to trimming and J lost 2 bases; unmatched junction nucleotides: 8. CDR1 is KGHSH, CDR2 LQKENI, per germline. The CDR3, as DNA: TGTGCCAGCTCCCCTTTTTGGACAGGGCAAGAGACCCAGTACTTC. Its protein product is CASSPFWTGQETQYF.

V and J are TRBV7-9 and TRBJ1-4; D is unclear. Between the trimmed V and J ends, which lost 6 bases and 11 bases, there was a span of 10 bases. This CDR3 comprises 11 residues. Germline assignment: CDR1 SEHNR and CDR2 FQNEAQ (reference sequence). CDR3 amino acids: CASRSTGKLFF. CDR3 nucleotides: TGTGCCAGCAGGTCAACGGGGAAACTGTTTTTT.

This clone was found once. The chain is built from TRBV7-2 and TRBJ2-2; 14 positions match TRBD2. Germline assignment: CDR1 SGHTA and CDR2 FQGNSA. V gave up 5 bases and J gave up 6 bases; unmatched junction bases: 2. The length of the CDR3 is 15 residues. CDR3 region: CASSRGLAGAGELFF. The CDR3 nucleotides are TGTGCCAGCAGCAGGGGACTAGCGGGGGCCGGGGAGCTGTTTTTT.

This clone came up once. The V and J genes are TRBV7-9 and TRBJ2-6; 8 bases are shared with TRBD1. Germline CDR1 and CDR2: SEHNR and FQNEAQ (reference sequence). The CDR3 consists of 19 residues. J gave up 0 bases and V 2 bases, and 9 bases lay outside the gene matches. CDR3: CASSLRQGTTLSGANVLTF. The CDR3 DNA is TGTGCCAGCAGCTTACGACAGGGGACGACTCTCTCTGGGGCCAACGTCCTGACTTTC.

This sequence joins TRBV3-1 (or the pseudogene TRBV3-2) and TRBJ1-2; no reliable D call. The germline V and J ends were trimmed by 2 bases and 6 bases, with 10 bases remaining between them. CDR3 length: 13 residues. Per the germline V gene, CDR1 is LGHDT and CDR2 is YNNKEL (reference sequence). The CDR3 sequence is CASSQPGFHGYTF. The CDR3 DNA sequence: TGTGCCAGCAGCCAACCCGGGTTCCATGGCTACACCTTC.

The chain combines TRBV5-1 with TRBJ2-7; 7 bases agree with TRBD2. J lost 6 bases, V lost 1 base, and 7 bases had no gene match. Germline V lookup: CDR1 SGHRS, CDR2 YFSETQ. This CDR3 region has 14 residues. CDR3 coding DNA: TGCGCCAGCAGCTTGCTGGCGGGGGAGGGCGAGCAGTACTTC. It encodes CASSLLAGEGEQYF.

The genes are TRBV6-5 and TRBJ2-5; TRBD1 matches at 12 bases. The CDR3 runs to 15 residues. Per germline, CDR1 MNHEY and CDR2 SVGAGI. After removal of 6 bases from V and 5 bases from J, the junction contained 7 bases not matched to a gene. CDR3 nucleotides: TGTGCCAGCAGCCGGGGACAGGGGGCATGGGAGACCCAGTACTTC. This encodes CASSRGQGAWETQYF.

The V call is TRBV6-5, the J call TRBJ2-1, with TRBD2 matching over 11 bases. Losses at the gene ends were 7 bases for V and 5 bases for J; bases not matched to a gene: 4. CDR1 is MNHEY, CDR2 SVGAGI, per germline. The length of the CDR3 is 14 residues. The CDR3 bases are TGTGCCAGCAAACCGGGACTAGCGGACAATGAGCAGTTCTTC. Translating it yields CASKPGLADNEQFF.

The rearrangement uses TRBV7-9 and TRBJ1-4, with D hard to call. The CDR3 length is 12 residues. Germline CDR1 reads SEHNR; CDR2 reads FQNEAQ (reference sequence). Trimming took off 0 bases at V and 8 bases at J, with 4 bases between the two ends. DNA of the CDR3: TGTGCCAGCAGCTTAGCACGGGAAAAACTGTTTTTT. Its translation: CASSLAREKLFF.

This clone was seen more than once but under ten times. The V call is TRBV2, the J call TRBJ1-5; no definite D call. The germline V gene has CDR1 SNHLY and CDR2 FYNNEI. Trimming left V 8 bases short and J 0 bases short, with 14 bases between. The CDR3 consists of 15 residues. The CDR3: CASRATDYSNQPQHF. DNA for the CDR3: TGTGCCAGCCGAGCTACAGACTATAGCAATCAGCCCCAGCATTTT.

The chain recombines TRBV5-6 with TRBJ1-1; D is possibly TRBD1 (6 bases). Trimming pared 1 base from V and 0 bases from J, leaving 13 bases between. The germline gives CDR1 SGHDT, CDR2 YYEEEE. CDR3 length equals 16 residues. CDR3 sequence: CASSLRRGGMNTEAFF. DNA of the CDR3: TGTGCCAGCAGCTTGCGCAGGGGAGGGATGAACACTGAAGCTTTCTTT.

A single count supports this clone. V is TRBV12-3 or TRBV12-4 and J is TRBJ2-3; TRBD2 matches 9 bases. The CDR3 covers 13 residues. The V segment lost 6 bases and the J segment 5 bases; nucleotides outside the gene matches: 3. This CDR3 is CASRRAGGDTQYF. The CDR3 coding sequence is TGTGCCAGCAGACGAGCGGGGGGAGATACGCAGTATTTT.

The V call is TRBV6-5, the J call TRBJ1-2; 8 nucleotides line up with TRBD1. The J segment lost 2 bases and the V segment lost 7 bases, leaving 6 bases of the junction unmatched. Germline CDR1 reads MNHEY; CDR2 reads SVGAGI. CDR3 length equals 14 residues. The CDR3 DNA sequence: TGTGCCAGCACCCGGGACAGGATAAACTATGGCTACACCTTC. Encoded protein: CASTRDRINYGYTF.

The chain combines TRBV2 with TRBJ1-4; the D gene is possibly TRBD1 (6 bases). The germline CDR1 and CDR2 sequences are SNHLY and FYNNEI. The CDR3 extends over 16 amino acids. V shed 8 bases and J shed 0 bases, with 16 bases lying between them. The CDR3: CASRPRQVATNEKLFF. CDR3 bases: TGTGCCAGCCGTCCAAGACAGGTTGCAACTAATGAAAAACTGTTTTTT.

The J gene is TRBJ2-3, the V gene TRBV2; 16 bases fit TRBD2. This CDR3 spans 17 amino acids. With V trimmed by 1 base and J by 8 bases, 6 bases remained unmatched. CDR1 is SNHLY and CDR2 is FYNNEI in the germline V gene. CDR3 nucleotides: TGTGCCAGCAGTGAAGTTGGGACTAGCGGGGGGGCGGGTACGCAGTATTTT. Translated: CASSEVGTSGGAGTQYF.

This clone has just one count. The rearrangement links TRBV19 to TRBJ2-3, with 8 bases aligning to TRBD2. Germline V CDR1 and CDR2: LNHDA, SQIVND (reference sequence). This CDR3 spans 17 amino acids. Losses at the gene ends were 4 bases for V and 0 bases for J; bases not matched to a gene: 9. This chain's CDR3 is CASSRGRRGESTDTQYF. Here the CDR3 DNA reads TGTGCCAGTAGTAGGGGGAGGCGGGGGGAAAGCACAGATACGCAGTATTTT.

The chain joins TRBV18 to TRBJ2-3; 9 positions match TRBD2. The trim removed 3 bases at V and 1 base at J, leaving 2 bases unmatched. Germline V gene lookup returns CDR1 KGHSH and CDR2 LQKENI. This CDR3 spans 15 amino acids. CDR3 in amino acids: CASSPAGGRTDTQYF. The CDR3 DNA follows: TGTGCCAGCTCACCGGCGGGGGGGCGCACAGATACGCAGTATTTT.

This chain's CDR3 is CASSVEGGGLTTTNTQYF. The CDR3 nucleotides are TGTGCCAGCAGCGTAGAGGGCGGGGGATTAACTACGACAAATACGCAGTATTTT. V gene TRBV9 combines with J gene TRBJ2-3; 7 bases match TRBD2. Trimming removed 0 bases from V and 7 bases from J; junction bases left unmatched: 17. The germline CDR1 and CDR2 sequences are SGDLS and YYNGEE. The CDR3 extends over 18 amino acids.

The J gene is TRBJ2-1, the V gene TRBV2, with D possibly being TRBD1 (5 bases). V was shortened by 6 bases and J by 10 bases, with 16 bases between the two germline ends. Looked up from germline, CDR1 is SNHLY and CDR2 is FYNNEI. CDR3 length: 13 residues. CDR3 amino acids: CASRETASGEQFF. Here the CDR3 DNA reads TGTGCCAGCAGGGAAACGGCTTCAGGGGAGCAGTTCTTC.

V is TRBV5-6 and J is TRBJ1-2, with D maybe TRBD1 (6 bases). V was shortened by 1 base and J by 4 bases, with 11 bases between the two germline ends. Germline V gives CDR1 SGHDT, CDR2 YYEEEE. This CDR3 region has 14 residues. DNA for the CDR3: TGTGCCAGCAGCTTGATTGGACAGAGCTATGGCTACACCTTC. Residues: CASSLIGQSYGYTF.

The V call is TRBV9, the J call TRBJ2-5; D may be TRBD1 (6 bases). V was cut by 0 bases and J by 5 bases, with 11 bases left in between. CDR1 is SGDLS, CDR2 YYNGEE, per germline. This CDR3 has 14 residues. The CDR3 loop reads CASSVVGHEETQYF. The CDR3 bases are TGTGCCAGCAGCGTAGTGGGACATGAGGAGACCCAGTACTTC.

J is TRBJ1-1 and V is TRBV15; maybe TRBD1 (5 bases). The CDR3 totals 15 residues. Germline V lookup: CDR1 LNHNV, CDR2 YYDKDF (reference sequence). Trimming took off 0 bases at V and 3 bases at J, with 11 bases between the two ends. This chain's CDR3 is CATSRDPTDYTEAFF. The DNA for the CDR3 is TGTGCCACCAGCAGAGATCCGACAGACTACACTGAAGCTTTCTTT. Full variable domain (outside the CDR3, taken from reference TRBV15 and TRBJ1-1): DAMVIQNPRYQVTQFGKPVTLSCSQTLNHNVMYWYQQKSSQAPKLLFHYYDKDFNNEADTPDNFQSRRPNTSFCFLDIRSPGLGDTAMYLCATSRDPTDYTEAFFGQGTRLTVV.